This entry lists 2 T cell receptor beta chains sequenced from one sample in a study of blood T cell repertoires in COVID-19 (TCRdb year 2020). Library method: the immunoSEQ multiplex PCR assay. TCRdb mirrors the immuneACCESS table, restricted to in-frame sequences. Some clones are absent from its copies; in checked studies, under half trace to an unresolved V gene, and the reason for the others is unknown. The sample table contains around 150,000 clones; only one count was recorded for 93% of them. Jointly, the top ten make up just under 2% of the sample. The sample comprised peripheral blood. The receptors were gathered from a woman aged 55-70 years with COVID-19, enrolled during active disease.

This chain links TRBV2 with TRBJ1-4; 9 bases match TRBD1. Trimming removed 7 bases from V and 8 bases from J; junction bases left unmatched: 11. CDR3 size: 15 residues. CDR1 and CDR2 from the germline V gene are SNHLY and FYNNEI. Written as DNA, the CDR3 is TGTGCCAGCAACAAAATGACAGGGGGTCGGGAAAAACTGTTTTTT. It is translated as CASNKMTGGREKLFF.

This rearrangement joins TRBV6-4 to TRBJ1-1; 8 nucleotides align to TRBD1. V was clipped by 5 bases and J by 3 bases; unmatched bases: 5. Germline V gives CDR1 MRHNA, CDR2 SNTAGT. The CDR3 covers 14 residues. CDR3 coding DNA: TGTGCCAGCAGTTCTCAGGGGGCCGACACTGAAGCTTTCTTT. Amino acids: CASSSQGADTEAFF.